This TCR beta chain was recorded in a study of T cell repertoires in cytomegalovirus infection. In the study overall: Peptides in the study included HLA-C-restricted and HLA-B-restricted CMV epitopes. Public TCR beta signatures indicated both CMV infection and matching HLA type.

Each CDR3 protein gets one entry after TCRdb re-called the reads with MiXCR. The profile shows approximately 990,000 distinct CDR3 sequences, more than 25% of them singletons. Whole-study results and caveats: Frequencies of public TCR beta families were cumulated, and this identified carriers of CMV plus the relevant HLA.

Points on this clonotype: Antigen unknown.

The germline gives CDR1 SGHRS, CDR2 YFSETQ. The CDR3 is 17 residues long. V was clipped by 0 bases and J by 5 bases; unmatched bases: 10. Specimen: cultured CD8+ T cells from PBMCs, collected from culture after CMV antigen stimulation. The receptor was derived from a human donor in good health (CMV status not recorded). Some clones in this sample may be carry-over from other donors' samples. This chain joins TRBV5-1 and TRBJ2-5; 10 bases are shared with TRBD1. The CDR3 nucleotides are TGCGCCAGCAGCTTGGCCAAGACAGGGGGCGTCGAGGAGACCCAGTACTTC. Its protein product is CASSLAKTGGVEETQYF.